Shown below are 25 T cell receptor beta chains from a single sample sequenced in a study of CD8+ T cells in alopecia areata. Treatment of the sample: oral pan-JAK inhibitor, 5-10 mg twice daily. Sequencing templates came from extracted RNA that was reverse transcribed into cDNA. Only in-frame clones appear in the TCRdb table, and some are missing; sequencing was by immunoSEQ multiplex PCR. The table lists around 100,000 clones, around 44% of them singletons. Sample: CD8+ T cells sorted from blood, taken at week 24, from a patient treated with tofacitinib. Receptors were obtained from a human donor with alopecia areata.

This clone was counted between two and nine times. V gene TRBV4-3 combines with J gene TRBJ2-6, with D maybe TRBD2 (6 bases). V was cut by 0 bases and J by 1 base, with 7 bases left in between. CDR1 and CDR2 from the germline V gene are LGHNA and YSLEER. This CDR3 is 16 amino acids long. The CDR3 nucleotides are TGCGCCAGCAGCCAAGATCGGGGGTCTGGGGCCAACGTCCTGACTTTC. It yields the protein CASSQDRGSGANVLTF.

This clone has a handful of counts. The CDR3 protein is CASSLVRSDSTDTQYF. The CDR3 nucleotides read TGTGCCAGCAGCTTAGTAAGGAGCGACAGCACAGATACGCAGTATTTT. This chain links TRBV7-9 with TRBJ2-3, with D unresolved. V shed 1 base and J shed 0 bases, with 11 bases lying between them. Germline CDR1 reads SEHNR; CDR2 reads FQNEAQ (reference sequence). The CDR3 consists of 16 residues.

The J gene is TRBJ1-5, the V gene TRBV19, with TRBD1 identical over 7 bases. The germline CDR1 and CDR2 sequences are LNHDA and SQIVND (reference sequence). The length of the CDR3 is 17 residues. J was trimmed by 0 bases and V by 1 base; bases with no gene match: 6. The DNA of the CDR3 is TGTGCCAGTAGTATAGGTGGGACAGCATATAGCAATCAGCCCCAGCATTTT. Translated: CASSIGGTAYSNQPQHF.

V and J are TRBV5-6 and TRBJ2-3, with a weak D call TRBD1 (5 bases). This CDR3 is built from 17 residues. Germline V gene sequence: CDR1 SGHDT, CDR2 YYEEEE. The ends were cut back, 0 bases at V and 2 bases at J, with 16 bases in the middle. The CDR3 coding sequence is TGTGCCAGCAGCTTGGAGTTTGGACAACACATCACAGATACGCAGTATTTT. This encodes CASSLEFGQHITDTQYF.

The chain couples TRBV19 to TRBJ2-7; 8 positions match TRBD2. The CDR3 is 13 amino acids. V was clipped by 5 bases and J by 4 bases; unmatched bases: 4. Per germline, CDR1 LNHDA and CDR2 SQIVND (reference sequence). The CDR3 sequence is CASSFSSGYEQYF. The DNA for the CDR3 is TGTGCCAGTAGTTTTTCTAGCGGGTACGAGCAGTACTTC.

The J gene is TRBJ1-1, the V gene TRBV19, with 10 bases that match TRBD1. The V gene's germline CDR1 is LNHDA and CDR2 SQIVND (reference sequence). This CDR3 is 11 amino acids long. The V segment lost 11 bases and the J segment 10 bases; nucleotides outside the gene matches: 7. The CDR3 DNA reads TGTGCCGCCGGGACAGGGGTCGGAGCTTTCTTT. Translating it yields CAAGTGVGAFF.

The V and J genes are TRBV7-9 and TRBJ1-2, with D possibly matching TRBD1 (6 bases). CDR3 length: 16 amino acids. V dropped 3 bases and J dropped 5 bases, with 19 bases sitting between them. Germline V lookup: CDR1 SEHNR, CDR2 FQNEAQ (reference sequence). The CDR3, as DNA: TGTGCCAGCAGCTTCAACTCCGAACCTGGACAGTATGGCTACACCTTC. Protein product: CASSFNSEPGQYGYTF.

This clone was seen only a few times. Here the CDR3 DNA reads TGCGCCAGCAGCCAAGTAGAGACCCAGTACTTC. It yields the protein CASSQVETQYF. The chain has TRBV4-3 and TRBJ2-5; D ambiguous. V lost 1 base and J 4 bases, leaving 1 base between the germline ends. The germline V gene encodes CDR1 LGHNA and CDR2 YSLEER. This CDR3 comprises 11 residues.

This clone turned up a few times. The chain is built from TRBV13 and TRBJ2-3; 12 nucleotides line up with TRBD2. The trim removed 4 bases at V and 5 bases at J, leaving 7 bases unmatched. The CDR3 is 16 amino acids. The germline gives CDR1 PRHDT, CDR2 FYEKMQ (reference sequence). CDR3 nucleotides: TGTGCCAGCAGCTCCCGACTAGCGGGAGCAGAAGATACGCAGTATTTT. Translated: CASSSRLAGAEDTQYF. Filled out from reference TRBV13 and TRBJ2-3, the complete variable domain reads AAGVIQSPRHLIKEKRETATLKCYPIPRHDTVYWYQQGPGQDPQFLISFYEKMQSDKGSIPDRFSAQQFSDYHSELNMSSLELGDSALYFCASSSRLAGAEDTQYFGPGTRLTVL.

This clone turned up a few times. This chain joins TRBV19 and TRBJ2-1; no firm D call. The CDR3 totals 11 residues. The V gene lost 10 bases and the J gene lost 6 bases, with 10 bases spanning the gap. Germline V gene lookup returns CDR1 LNHDA and CDR2 SQIVND (reference sequence). CDR3 in DNA: TGTGCCACTTCGACTGGCAATGAGCAGTTCTTC. It yields the protein CATSTGNEQFF.

CDR3 nucleotides: TGTGCCAGCAGCCCGCGGTGGCAGAAGGAGGCCAAAAACATTCAGTACTTC. Its protein is CASSPRWQKEAKNIQYF. The chain links TRBV7-9 to TRBJ2-4; unclear D gene. This CDR3 has 17 amino acids. Deletions cut 5 bases from V and 1 base from J, with 18 bases between. The germline V gene encodes CDR1 SEHNR and CDR2 FQNEAQ (reference sequence).

The V and J genes are TRBV30 and TRBJ1-5; unclear D gene. Germline CDR1 reads GTSNPN; CDR2 reads SVGIG (reference sequence). Trimming cost V 0 bases and J 3 bases, with 6 bases left between them. The CDR3 has 13 amino acids. The CDR3 nucleotides are TGTGCCTGGAGTGTGGCGTACAATCAGCCCCAGCATTTT. This encodes CAWSVAYNQPQHF.

In its sample, this clone was seen a few times. The rearrangement links TRBV6-5 to TRBJ2-7; D perhaps matches TRBD1 (5 bases). CDR1 is MNHEY and CDR2 is SVGAGI in the germline V gene. Trimming shortened V by 5 bases and J by 6 bases, and 11 bases separated the two germline ends. The CDR3 is made up of 12 amino acids. CDR3 protein: CASSPRGPEQYF. Here the CDR3 DNA reads TGTGCCAGCAGTCCTAGGGGCCCCGAGCAGTACTTC.

The chain carries TRBV11-2 and TRBJ1-2; TRBD1 agrees at 11 bases. Germline CDR1 reads SGHAT; CDR2 reads FQNNGV. Trimming removed 4 bases from V and 6 bases from J; junction bases left unmatched: 7. The CDR3 totals 15 residues. The CDR3 loop is CASSSRDRGFHGYTF. The CDR3 DNA follows: TGTGCCAGCAGCTCGCGGGACAGGGGGTTTCATGGCTACACCTTC.

A few counts support this clone. The rearrangement uses TRBV7-9 and TRBJ2-3; D may be TRBD1 (6 bases). This CDR3 comprises 15 residues. The ends were cut back, 2 bases at V and 3 bases at J, with 12 bases in the middle. Germline CDR1 reads SEHNR; CDR2 reads FQNEAQ (reference sequence). Written as DNA, the CDR3 is TGTGCCAGCAGCTTAAGCAGGGGTTTGACAGATACGCAGTATTTT. Its protein is CASSLSRGLTDTQYF.

V is TRBV5-1 and J is TRBJ2-7, with D uncertain. V dropped 0 bases and J dropped 1 base, with 5 bases sitting between them. Germline V gives CDR1 SGHRS, CDR2 YFSETQ. There are 13 residues in the CDR3. CDR3 in amino acids: CASSLGRSYEQYF. The DNA of the CDR3 is TGCGCCAGCAGCTTGGGCCGGTCCTACGAGCAGTACTTC.

This clone was detected a few times. This rearrangement joins TRBV21-1 to TRBJ1-5; the table's D call, TRBD1, has no DNA check behind it. TRBV21-1 is a known pseudogene. The length of the CDR3 is 15 residues. The CDR3 region is CASSKARGVGQPQHF. The CDR3 bases are TGTGCCAGCAGCAAAGCTAGGGGCGTAGGTCAGCCCCAGCATTTT.

The rearrangement links TRBV30 to TRBJ2-6; 9 bases agree with TRBD1. This CDR3 has 14 amino acids. Germline CDR1 GTSNPN, CDR2 SVGIG (reference sequence). Germline trimming cut 5 bases from V and 4 bases from J; bases unmatched to any gene: 3. The CDR3 region has the DNA TGTGCCTGGGGGACAGGGCGCGGGGCCAACGTCCTGACTTTC. Protein sequence: CAWGTGRGANVLTF.

This clone was counted between two and nine times. The V and J genes are TRBV29-1 and TRBJ2-7, with a tentative D call TRBD1 (5 bases). Per the germline V gene, CDR1 is SQVTM and CDR2 is ANQGSEA. V lost 1 base and J lost 5, with 12 bases in between. This CDR3 contains 13 residues. CDR3 in amino acids: CSVEGARDHEQYF. The CDR3 DNA is TGCAGCGTTGAAGGGGCCAGGGATCACGAGCAGTACTTC.

The CDR3 bases are TGTGCCATCACCGAGACAGTCATGAACACTGAAGCTTTCTTT. Translating gives CAITETVMNTEAFF. This chain links TRBV10-3 with TRBJ1-1; perhaps TRBD1 as D (5 bases). Trimming stripped 7 bases from V and 0 bases from J, with 12 bases between. CDR1 is ENHRY, CDR2 SYGVKD, per germline. This CDR3 has 14 residues.

This clone was seen more than once but under ten times. The chain's CDR3 is CSVVGDRVDTQYF. As DNA, the CDR3 is TGCAGCGTTGTAGGGGACAGGGTGGATACGCAGTATTTT. The chain has TRBV29-1 and TRBJ2-3; TRBD1 aligns across 9 bases. V lost 4 bases and J lost 6; bases outside the gene matches: 5. The CDR3 runs 13 residues. CDR1 SQVTM and CDR2 ANQGSEA come from the germline V gene.

The rearrangement links TRBV9 to TRBJ2-3, with D uncertain. The CDR3 is 13 residues long. V dropped 0 bases and J dropped 4 bases, with 6 bases sitting between them. The germline CDR1 and CDR2 sequences are SGDLS and YYNGEE. The CDR3 DNA is TGTGCCAGCAGCGTAGGGGATTCAGATACGCAGTATTTT. Its translation is CASSVGDSDTQYF.

The chain combines TRBV5-1 with TRBJ2-5; D is unclear. Looked up from germline, CDR1 is SGHRS and CDR2 is YFSETQ. The length of the CDR3 is 14 residues. The V and J ends lost 0 bases and 5 bases respectively, with 11 bases between them. DNA for the CDR3: TGCGCCAGCAGCTTGGAACGCTTGATGGAGACCCAGTACTTC. Amino acids: CASSLERLMETQYF. Complete variable domain (other parts from reference TRBV5-1 and TRBJ2-5): KAGVTQTPRYLIKTRGQQVTLSCSPISGHRSVSWYQQTPGQGLQFLFEYFSETQRNKGNFPGRFSGRQFSNSRSEMNVSTLELGDSALYLCASSLERLMETQYFGPGTRLLVL.

The chain combines TRBV28 with TRBJ2-5; 7 bases agree with TRBD1. Looked up from germline, CDR1 is MDHEN and CDR2 is SYDVKM. This CDR3 has 17 residues. The ends lost 3 bases at V and 4 bases at J; junction bases unmatched: 14. The CDR3 DNA is TGTGCCAGCAGTTTTCTCGAGCGACAGGGTCCTGGAGAGACCCAGTACTTC. This translates into CASSFLERQGPGETQYF.

The chain carries TRBV29-1 and TRBJ2-7; 8 nucleotides match TRBD2. In germline, CDR1 is SQVTM, CDR2 ANQGSEA. The CDR3 extends over 11 amino acids. J lost 6 bases, V lost 5 bases, and 3 bases had no gene match. The CDR3 bases are TGCAGCGTTCGGGAGGGATCCGAGCAGTACTTC. Translation gives CSVREGSEQYF.